A selection of T cell receptor beta chains follows, all from one sample in a study of blood T cell repertoires in COVID-19. TCRdb's table, derived via immunoSEQ multiplex PCR, lists solely in-frame clones and lacks some. The table has more than 95,000 clones, around 80% seen once. The material sequenced was peripheral blood. These TCRs come from a man aged 25-45 years with COVID-19, enrolled during active disease. Each CDR3 is given without its conserved first and last residue. Some rows have no size entry. The others give once, few or many, or a class for an expanded clone.

v_gene: TRBV28; abundance: .; CDR3aa: ASTLGGGSYEQY
v_gene: TRBV6-2/TRBV6-3; abundance: .; CDR3aa: ASSAQGALQPQH
v_gene: TRBV5-4; abundance: .; CDR3aa: ASRAVSGANVLT
v_gene: TRBV6-5; abundance: .; CDR3aa: ASSPRDTNQPQH
v_gene: TRBV6-1; abundance: .; CDR3aa: ASSEATGHYGYT
v_gene: TRBV11-3; abundance: .; CDR3aa: ASSPRQGVNSPLH
v_gene: TRBV28; abundance: few; CDR3aa: ASSSMRYGEQF
v_gene: TRBV5-1; abundance: .; CDR3aa: ASTLTGITDTQY
v_gene: TRBV9; abundance: .; CDR3aa: ASSRTPPGVPGNTQY
v_gene: TRBV9; abundance: .; CDR3aa: ASSVGGTGFEKLF
v_gene: TRBV4-1; abundance: .; CDR3aa: ASSQDLRGNSNQPQH
v_gene: TRBV2; abundance: .; CDR3aa: ASTPTGGRQPQH
v_gene: TRBV20-1; abundance: .; CDR3aa: SAQGTDTQY
v_gene: TRBV2; abundance: .; CDR3aa: ASRGTGGEISGANVLT
v_gene: TRBV2; abundance: .; CDR3aa: ASISGLPDTQY
v_gene: TRBV7-2; abundance: .; CDR3aa: ASSPPDSPYEQY
v_gene: TRBV4-2; abundance: .; CDR3aa: VSSQSTRDTEAF
v_gene: TRBV6-2/TRBV6-3; abundance: .; CDR3aa: ASSPPGLDTGELF
v_gene: TRBV2; abundance: .; CDR3aa: ASSEGLFSGEKLF
v_gene: TRBV4-1; abundance: .; CDR3aa: ASSQALTVDEQY
v_gene: TRBV7-2; abundance: .; CDR3aa: ASSEWTDRGELF
v_gene: TRBV11-3; abundance: once; CDR3aa: ASSYQGAEETQY
v_gene: TRBV28; abundance: .; CDR3aa: ASSLPQGGYQPQH
v_gene: TRBV27; abundance: once; CDR3aa: ASRRTTGYGYT
v_gene: TRBV29-1; abundance: .; CDR3aa: SVLDSNSSPLH
v_gene: TRBV6-2/TRBV6-3; abundance: .; CDR3aa: ASSYHDRMLSYEQY
v_gene: TRBV5-1; abundance: .; CDR3aa: ASSLGQGVTEAF
v_gene: TRBV6-5; abundance: few; CDR3aa: ASSWGQTNTGELF
v_gene: TRBV7-8; abundance: .; CDR3aa: ASSFGRTGVSGYT
v_gene: TRBV28; abundance: .; CDR3aa: ASSFPGLAPDTQY
v_gene: TRBV24-1; abundance: .; CDR3aa: ATSLQGANTGELF
v_gene: TRBV28; abundance: .; CDR3aa: ASSPGVLRQETQY
v_gene: TRBV5-8; abundance: .; CDR3aa: ATRGTGPTANTGELF
v_gene: TRBV25-1; abundance: .; CDR3aa: AGSDGQGNSPLH
v_gene: TRBV2; abundance: .; CDR3aa: AAATLGSYEQY
v_gene: TRBV30; abundance: .; CDR3aa: AWSGQGSLTEAF
v_gene: TRBV7-6; abundance: .; CDR3aa: ASSLFGSGASGNTIY
v_gene: TRBV20-1; abundance: many; CDR3aa: SASPGTRDIQY
v_gene: TRBV9; abundance: .; CDR3aa: ASSEQGAGVDTQY
v_gene: TRBV13; abundance: .; CDR3aa: ASSLSQGVGYT
v_gene: TRBV7-9; abundance: .; CDR3aa: ASSSGGHSNQPQH
v_gene: TRBV6-2/TRBV6-3; abundance: .; CDR3aa: ASSYRTSGGDEQY
v_gene: TRBV7-9; abundance: .; CDR3aa: ASSRQGNEQF
v_gene: TRBV5-1; abundance: .; CDR3aa: ASSSGQPSGANVLT
v_gene: TRBV12-5; abundance: .; CDR3aa: ASGPYSTGRNGYT
v_gene: TRBV13; abundance: few; CDR3aa: ASSLQGAYEQY
v_gene: TRBV30; abundance: .; CDR3aa: AWSDGLGQGYQPQH
v_gene: TRBV27; abundance: .; CDR3aa: ASSLDRNTEAF
v_gene: TRBV2; abundance: .; CDR3aa: ASSVTTGFEQY
v_gene: TRBV5-6; abundance: .; CDR3aa: ASSLAVGGNEGIQY
v_gene: TRBV12-3/TRBV12-4; abundance: .; CDR3aa: ASSVGTANIQY
v_gene: TRBV4-1; abundance: .; CDR3aa: ASSRIESGGLYEQY
v_gene: TRBV28; abundance: .; CDR3aa: ASSQDRTDLYGYT
v_gene: TRBV2; abundance: .; CDR3aa: ASSLQGSNSPLH
v_gene: TRBV6-6; abundance: few; CDR3aa: ASSFEQNTEAF
v_gene: TRBV6-4; abundance: .; CDR3aa: ASSRQADQPQH
v_gene: TRBV20-1; abundance: few; CDR3aa: SAMGRVAF
v_gene: TRBV7-2; abundance: .; CDR3aa: ASSVSPRGFSTNEKLF
v_gene: TRBV9; abundance: .; CDR3aa: ASSGRWGSENTGELF